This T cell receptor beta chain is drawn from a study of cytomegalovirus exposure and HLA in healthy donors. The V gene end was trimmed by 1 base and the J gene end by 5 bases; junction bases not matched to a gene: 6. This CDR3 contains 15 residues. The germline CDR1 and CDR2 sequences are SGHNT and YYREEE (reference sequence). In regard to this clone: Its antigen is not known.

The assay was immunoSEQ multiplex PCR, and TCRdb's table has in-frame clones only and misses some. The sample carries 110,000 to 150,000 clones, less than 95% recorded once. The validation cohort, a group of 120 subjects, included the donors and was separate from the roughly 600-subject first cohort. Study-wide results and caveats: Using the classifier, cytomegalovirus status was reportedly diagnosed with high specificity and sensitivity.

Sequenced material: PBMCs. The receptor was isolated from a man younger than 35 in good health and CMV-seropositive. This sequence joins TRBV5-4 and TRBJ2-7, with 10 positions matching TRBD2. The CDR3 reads CASSLLAGEKNEQYF. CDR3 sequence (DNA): TGTGCCAGCAGCTTGCTAGCGGGAGAAAAGAACGAGCAGTACTTC.